The sequence of this T cell receptor (beta chain) was determined in a study of T cell repertoires in cytomegalovirus infection. Study information: Matching HLA type and CMV infection were both indicated by public TCR beta signatures. Findings of the study overall: Clonotypes of TCR beta that were HLA-C-restricted and CMV-specific dominated the ex vivo response.

The CDR3 has 13 residues. Germline V gives CDR1 SEHNR, CDR2 FQNEAQ (reference sequence). J lost 5 bases, V lost 5 bases, and 3 bases had no gene match. Each CDR3 protein gets one entry after TCRdb re-called the reads with MiXCR. The sample lists 600,000 to 700,000 distinct CDR3 sequences; around 35% were seen once. This clonotype has a count of ten or more. Its matching antigen is unknown. The chain recombines TRBV7-9 with TRBJ1-1; 9 nucleotides agree with TRBD1. The material was cultured PBMCs, obtained from culture after CMV antigen stimulation. This sequence was found in a human donor in good health (CMV status not recorded). Some clones in this sample may be carry-over from other donors' samples. CDR3 amino acids: CASSRDRVTEAFF. The CDR3 region has the DNA TGTGCCAGCAGCCGGGACAGGGTAACTGAAGCTTTCTTT.